These 5 T cell receptor beta chains were sequenced from one sample in a study of T cell responses to AZD1222 COVID-19 vaccine. Some clones are missing from TCRdb's copy, which holds only in-frame ones; the method was immunoSEQ multiplex PCR. Of some 69,000 clones in the sample, 85% were seen once. This specimen was peripheral blood, taken on day 0 of AZD1222 vaccination. These receptors all come from an adult in good health.

This rearrangement joins TRBV12-3 or TRBV12-4 to TRBJ2-7, with D possibly TRBD1 on 6 matching bases. Trimming removed 2 bases from V and 4 bases from J, with 9 bases in between. The CDR3 runs to 13 residues. CDR3 sequence reads: CASSLSGQYEQYF. CDR3 in DNA: TGTGCCAGCAGTTTATCCGGACAGTACGAGCAGTACTTC.

V usage is TRBV3-1 (or the pseudogene TRBV3-2) and J usage is TRBJ2-7; 9 bases map to TRBD1. Trimming cost V 4 bases and J 6 bases; bases outside gene matches: 10. CDR1 and CDR2 (germline): LGHDT, YNNKEL (reference sequence). CDR3 length: 15 amino acids. The CDR3 here is CASSLRQQGAGEQYF. The CDR3 DNA sequence: TGTGCCAGCAGCCTTCGCCAACAGGGGGCCGGCGAGCAGTACTTC.

In its sample, this clone was seen a few times. The chain is built from TRBV15 and TRBJ1-1; 8 nucleotides align to TRBD1. The ends lost 5 bases at V and 4 bases at J; junction bases unmatched: 6. Germline CDR1 reads LNHNV; CDR2 reads YYDKDF (reference sequence). CDR3 length: 14 amino acids. The CDR3 sequence: CATSVRTGPTEAFF. The CDR3 region has the DNA TGTGCCACCAGCGTTCGGACAGGGCCCACTGAAGCTTTCTTT.

This chain joins TRBV4-1 and TRBJ1-4; unclear D gene. Trimming stripped 4 bases from V and 8 bases from J, with 14 bases between. Germline CDR1 and CDR2: MGHRA and YSYEKL. This CDR3 has 14 residues. In DNA form, the CDR3 reads TGCGCCAGCAGCCGCTCCGGCCTTACGGAAAAACTGTTTTTT. Protein sequence: CASSRSGLTEKLFF.

The CDR3 region has the DNA TGTGCCAGCCGATTCGCCCGGACGAGAGGCAATCAGCCCCAGCATTTT. Its protein is CASRFARTRGNQPQHF. This chain connects TRBV4-2 to TRBJ1-5, with D uncertain. CDR3 length equals 16 residues. Trimming left V 8 bases short and J 2 bases short, with 19 bases between. CDR1 is LGHNA and CDR2 is YNFKEQ in the germline V gene.